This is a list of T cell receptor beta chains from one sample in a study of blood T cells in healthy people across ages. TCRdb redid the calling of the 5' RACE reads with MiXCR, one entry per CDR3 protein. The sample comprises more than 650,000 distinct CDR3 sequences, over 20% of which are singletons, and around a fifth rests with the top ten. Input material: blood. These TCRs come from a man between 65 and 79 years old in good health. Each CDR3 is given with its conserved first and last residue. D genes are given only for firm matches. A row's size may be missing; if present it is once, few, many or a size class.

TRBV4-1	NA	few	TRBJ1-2	TGCGCCAGCAGCCAAGACCGAGACAGATCTAACTATGGCTACACCTTC	CASSQDRDRSNYGYTF
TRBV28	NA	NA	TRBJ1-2	TGTGCCAGCAGTTCGATCCGGCCCCCCTATGGCTACACCTTC	CASSSIRPPYGYTF
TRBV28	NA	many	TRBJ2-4	TGTGCCAGCAGTTTACTGTTGAACATTCAGTACTTC	CASSLLLNIQYF
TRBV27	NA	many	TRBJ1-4	TGTGCCAGCAGTTTTATGGGGTTTGAAAAACTGTTTTTT	CASSFMGFEKLFF
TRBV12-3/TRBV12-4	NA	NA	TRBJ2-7	TGTGCCAGCAGTTTCGCGAGTGGGGCCGAGCAGTACTTC	CASSFASGAEQYF
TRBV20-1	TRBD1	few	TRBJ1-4	TGCAGTGCTTCGCCCCTCGGACAGGCCGGAAAACTGTTTTTT	CSASPLGQAGKLFF
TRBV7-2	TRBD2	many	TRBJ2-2	TGTGCCAGCAGCTTACATAGCGGGAGTCGGACCGGGGAGCTGTTTTTT	CASSLHSGSRTGELFF
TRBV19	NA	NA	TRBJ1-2	TGTGCCAGTAGTCGGGCACAGGGAAGAGGCTACACCTTC	CASSRAQGRGYTF
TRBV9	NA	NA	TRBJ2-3	TGTGCCAGCAGCCTCTGGGGGGATCCGAGCACAGATACGCAGTATTTT	CASSLWGDPSTDTQYF
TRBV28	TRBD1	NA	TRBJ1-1	TGTGCCAGCAGACAGACAGGGGAAGTCTATGAAGCTTTCTTT	CASRQTGEVYEAFF
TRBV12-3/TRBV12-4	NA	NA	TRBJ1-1	TGTGCCAGCAGTTTAGCGGCGGGGACTGAAGCTTTCTTT	CASSLAAGTEAFF
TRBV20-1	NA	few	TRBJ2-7	TGCAGTGCCCCTAGACTGTCACGGGACTACGAGCAGTACTTC	CSAPRLSRDYEQYF
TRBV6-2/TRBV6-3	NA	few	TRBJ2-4	TGTGCCAGCAGTCCCCCCCCGGGCAGGGGAGGCATTCAGTACTTC	CASSPPPGRGGIQYF
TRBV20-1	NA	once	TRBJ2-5	TGCAGTGCCCCGACACCCCAAGAGACCCAGTACTTC	CSAPTPQETQYF
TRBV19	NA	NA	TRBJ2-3	TGTGCCAGTAGTAAAGGGTGGGCAGATACGCAGTATTTT	CASSKGWADTQYF
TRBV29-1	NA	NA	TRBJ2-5	TGCAGCGTTGGATACGGACAAGAGACCCAGTACTTC	CSVGYGQETQYF
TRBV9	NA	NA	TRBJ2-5	TGTGCCAGCAGCGTAGCTGCGGGTTTTAGCGAGACCCAGTACTTC	CASSVAAGFSETQYF
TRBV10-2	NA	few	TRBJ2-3	TGCGCCAGCACCCCGGATCTAGGCTCCACAGATACGCAGTATTTT	CASTPDLGSTDTQYF
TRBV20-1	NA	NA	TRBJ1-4	TGCAGTGCTAGATCTCTTGAAAAACTGTTTTTT	CSARSLEKLFF
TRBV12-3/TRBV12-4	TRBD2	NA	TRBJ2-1	TGTGCCAGCAGCCGGGGACTAGCGGGACCTAATAATAAGGAGCAGTTCTTC	CASSRGLAGPNNKEQFF
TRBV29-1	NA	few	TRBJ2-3	TGCAGCGCAAAACAGGGGAGGGCAGATACGCAGTATTTT	CSAKQGRADTQYF
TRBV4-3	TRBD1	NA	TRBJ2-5	TGCGCCAGCAGCCATTCCGGGACAGGGGAAGAGACCCAGTACTTC	CASSHSGTGEETQYF
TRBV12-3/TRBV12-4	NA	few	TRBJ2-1	TGTGCCAGCAGTCCCTACGGTGAGCAGTTCTTC	CASSPYGEQFF
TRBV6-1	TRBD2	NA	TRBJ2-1	TGTGCCAGCACAGACTCCGGGACTAGCAGTATTCTCGAGCAGTTCTTC	CASTDSGTSSILEQFF
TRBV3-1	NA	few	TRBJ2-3	TGTGCCAGCAGCCAAGAAACAGGGACACAGACAGATACGCAGTATTTT	CASSQETGTQTDTQYF
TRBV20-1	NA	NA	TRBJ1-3	TGCGGTGCTAACCAGAGGGACACCAATCTCTCTGGAAACACCATATATTTT	CGANQRDTNLSGNTIYF
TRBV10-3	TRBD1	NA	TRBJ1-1	TGTGCCATCAGGGACAGGGGCGCTGAAGCTTTCTTT	CAIRDRGAEAFF
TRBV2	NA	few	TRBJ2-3	TGTGCCAGCAGTGAACTGGCATTTCCCCACGAGGGGGGGTATTTT	CASSELAFPHEGGYF
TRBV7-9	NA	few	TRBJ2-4	TGTGCCAGCAGCTTAATAAAAACTAGCTCGTCAGACTTC	CASSLIKTSSSDF
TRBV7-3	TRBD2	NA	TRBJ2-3	TGTGCCAGCAGCTTAGACCCCGCGGGAGCAAATACGCAGTATTTT	CASSLDPAGANTQYF
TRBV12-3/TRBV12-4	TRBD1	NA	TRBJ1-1	TGTGCCAGCAGCAGTAGGACAGGGGTTATGAACACTGAAGCTTTCTTT	CASSSRTGVMNTEAFF
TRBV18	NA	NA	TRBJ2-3	TGTGCCAGCTCTACCTCGGCTCGCCCAGATACGCAGTATTTT	CASSTSARPDTQYF
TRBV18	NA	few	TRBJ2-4	TGTGCCAGCTCACTCGAACAGGGTTCCAAAAACATTCAGTACTTC	CASSLEQGSKNIQYF
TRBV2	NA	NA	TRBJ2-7	TGTGCCAGCAGTGGGATCGACGAGCAGTACTTC	CASSGIDEQYF
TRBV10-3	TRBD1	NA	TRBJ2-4	TGTGCCATCAGTGACCCCGTCGGGACAGGTGCCAAAAACATTCAGTACTTC	CAISDPVGTGAKNIQYF
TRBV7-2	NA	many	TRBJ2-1	TGTGCCAGCAGCTCCAATTACAATGAGCAGTTCTTC	CASSSNYNEQFF
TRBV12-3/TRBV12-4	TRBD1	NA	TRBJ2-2	TGTGCCAGCGCGAGACAGGGTGGTACCGGGGAGCTGTTTTTT	CASARQGGTGELFF
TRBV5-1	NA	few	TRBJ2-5	TGCGCCAGCAGCTTGGATGGGAAACAAGAGACCCAGTACTTC	CASSLDGKQETQYF
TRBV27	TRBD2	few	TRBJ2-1	TGTGCCAGCAGTTTGGACCGGGAGGGTTATGAGCAGTTCTTC	CASSLDREGYEQFF
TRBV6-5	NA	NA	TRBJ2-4	TGTGCCAGCAGGGGCAGGGGTAAAAACATTCAGTACTTC	CASRGRGKNIQYF
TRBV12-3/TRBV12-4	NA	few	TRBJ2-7	TGTGCCAGCAGTTACCAGGCTGGTAGCGAGCAGTACTTC	CASSYQAGSEQYF
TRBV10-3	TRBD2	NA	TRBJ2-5	TGTGCCATCAGTGAACTAGCGGGAGGCCCCCAAGAGACCCAGTACTTC	CAISELAGGPQETQYF
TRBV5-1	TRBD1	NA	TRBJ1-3	TGCGCCAGCAGCTCGAACTACCCGACAGGGGCTTACTCTGGAAACACCATATATTTT	CASSSNYPTGAYSGNTIYF
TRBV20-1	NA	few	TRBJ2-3	TGCAGTGCTAGCCAGGGAGGAGATACGCAGTATTTT	CSASQGGDTQYF
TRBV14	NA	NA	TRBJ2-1	TGTGCCAGCAGCCCAATAGCAGTGGAGGGTGAGCAGTTCTTC	CASSPIAVEGEQFF
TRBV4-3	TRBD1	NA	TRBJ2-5	TGCGCCAGCAGCAAGCACCTGACAGGGGTGGAGACCCAGTACTTC	CASSKHLTGVETQYF
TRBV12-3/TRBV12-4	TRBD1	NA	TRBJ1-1	TGTGCCAGCAGTGGTCTCTTAGGGGGCGTCGGTGAAGCTTTCTTT	CASSGLLGGVGEAFF
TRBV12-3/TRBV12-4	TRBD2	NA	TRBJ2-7	TGTGCCAGCAGTGGGGGACTAGCGGGGAGGCACGAGCAGTACTTC	CASSGGLAGRHEQYF
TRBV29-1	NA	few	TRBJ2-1	TGCAGCGCCCGGGACTCCTACAATGAGCAGTTCTTC	CSARDSYNEQFF
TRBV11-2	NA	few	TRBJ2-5	TGTGCCAGCAGCTCCCATAGAGGCATGGAGACCCAGTACTTC	CASSSHRGMETQYF
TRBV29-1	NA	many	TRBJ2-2	TGCAGCGTTGTAGAGAACACCGGGGAGCTGTTTTTT	CSVVENTGELFF
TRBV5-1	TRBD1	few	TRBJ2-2	TGCGCCAGCACGGGACAGGGGGACACCGGGGAGCTGTTTTTT	CASTGQGDTGELFF
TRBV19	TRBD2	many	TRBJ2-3	TGTGCCACCTCCCGACTAGCGGGCACAGATACGCAGTATTTT	CATSRLAGTDTQYF
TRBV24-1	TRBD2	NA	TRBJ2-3	TGTGCCACCAGTGATCCTGGGACTAGCAGTAGCACAGATACGCAGTATTTT	CATSDPGTSSSTDTQYF